The rows below give T cell receptor beta chains drawn from one sample of a study of blood T cells in healthy people across ages. TCRdb processed the 5' RACE reads anew with MiXCR; each CDR3 protein has one entry. The sample has about 1.1 million distinct CDR3 sequences; around two fifths are singletons. What was sequenced was blood. These receptors were collected from a man aged 18 to 30 in good health. Each CDR3 is given with its conserved first and last residue. The D gene is left open where the match is weak. Rows may omit the clone size; those that give it use once, few, many or a size class.

v_call: TRBV6-6; clone_size: -; d_call: -; j_call: TRBJ2-5; cdr3_aa: CASSPGPDRCEEYF
v_call: TRBV3-1; clone_size: -; d_call: -; j_call: TRBJ1-6; cdr3_aa: CASSQYRNNSPLHF
v_call: TRBV24-1; clone_size: few; d_call: TRBD1; j_call: TRBJ1-4; cdr3_aa: CATSDRRTGEKLFF
v_call: TRBV4-2; clone_size: -; d_call: -; j_call: TRBJ1-1; cdr3_aa: CASTVGQEAFF
v_call: TRBV14; clone_size: -; d_call: -; j_call: TRBJ2-1; cdr3_aa: CASSQDNGNEQFF
v_call: TRBV6-4; clone_size: -; d_call: -; j_call: TRBJ2-2; cdr3_aa: CASRLALNTGELFF
v_call: TRBV6-2/TRBV6-3; clone_size: -; d_call: -; j_call: TRBJ2-5; cdr3_aa: CASSTASHEQYF
v_call: TRBV12-3/TRBV12-4; clone_size: -; d_call: -; j_call: -; cdr3_aa: CASSLGPPIYEQYF
v_call: TRBV4-1; clone_size: -; d_call: -; j_call: TRBJ1-5; cdr3_aa: CASSPPGRQPQHF
v_call: TRBV7-2; clone_size: few; d_call: -; j_call: TRBJ1-1; cdr3_aa: CASSSPDTYTEAFF
v_call: TRBV4-1; clone_size: few; d_call: -; j_call: TRBJ1-2; cdr3_aa: CASSQGPDSYGYTF
v_call: TRBV7-2; clone_size: many; d_call: -; j_call: TRBJ2-4; cdr3_aa: CASSLKLAKNIQYF
v_call: TRBV20-1; clone_size: -; d_call: -; j_call: TRBJ1-2; cdr3_aa: CSARRAGSYGYTF
v_call: TRBV25-1; clone_size: -; d_call: TRBD1; j_call: TRBJ1-2; cdr3_aa: CASSEADRENYGYTF
v_call: TRBV11-2; clone_size: few; d_call: -; j_call: TRBJ1-1; cdr3_aa: CASSHHQGAFF
v_call: TRBV6-2/TRBV6-3; clone_size: -; d_call: -; j_call: TRBJ1-1; cdr3_aa: CASSDIEDAEAFF
v_call: TRBV4-3; clone_size: -; d_call: TRBD1; j_call: TRBJ1-6; cdr3_aa: CASSQEIGTDNSPSHF
v_call: TRBV7-8; clone_size: -; d_call: TRBD2; j_call: TRBJ2-7; cdr3_aa: CASSLGASGYSYEQYF
v_call: TRBV7-9; clone_size: -; d_call: -; j_call: TRBJ2-1; cdr3_aa: CASSLEQGPRYNEQFF
v_call: TRBV2; clone_size: -; d_call: -; j_call: TRBJ2-3; cdr3_aa: CASRLGVDTQYF
v_call: TRBV27; clone_size: few; d_call: TRBD1; j_call: TRBJ1-1; cdr3_aa: CASSLAGQGSAEAFF
v_call: TRBV27; clone_size: few; d_call: TRBD1; j_call: TRBJ1-6; cdr3_aa: CASSLEGQGRPLHF
v_call: TRBV4-1; clone_size: -; d_call: TRBD1; j_call: TRBJ1-2; cdr3_aa: CASSQDTDRVSDGYTF
v_call: TRBV7-9; clone_size: few; d_call: -; j_call: TRBJ1-2; cdr3_aa: CASSEHGNYGYTF
v_call: TRBV10-3; clone_size: -; d_call: -; j_call: TRBJ1-4; cdr3_aa: CAIGTGEKLFF
v_call: TRBV7-9; clone_size: few; d_call: TRBD2; j_call: TRBJ2-4; cdr3_aa: CASSELAGAKNIQYF
v_call: TRBV24-1; clone_size: few; d_call: TRBD2; j_call: TRBJ2-3; cdr3_aa: CATSDSGGGSQDTQYF
v_call: TRBV12-3/TRBV12-4; clone_size: -; d_call: TRBD1; j_call: TRBJ2-1; cdr3_aa: CASSPGQAINEQFF
v_call: TRBV20-1; clone_size: -; d_call: TRBD1; j_call: TRBJ1-6; cdr3_aa: CSAEVAGTANSPLHF
v_call: TRBV7-3; clone_size: many; d_call: -; j_call: TRBJ2-3; cdr3_aa: CASSVLGVGTDTQYF
v_call: TRBV9; clone_size: few; d_call: -; j_call: TRBJ1-1; cdr3_aa: CASSPWRDSNTEAFF
v_call: TRBV7-2; clone_size: many; d_call: TRBD2; j_call: TRBJ2-3; cdr3_aa: CATLLVWSGGGTDTQYF
v_call: TRBV6-2/TRBV6-3; clone_size: few; d_call: -; j_call: TRBJ1-5; cdr3_aa: CASSYSFRRGNQPQHF
v_call: TRBV4-1; clone_size: once; d_call: TRBD2; j_call: -; cdr3_aa: CASSQGLAGGYEQYF
v_call: TRBV30; clone_size: -; d_call: TRBD1; j_call: TRBJ1-2; cdr3_aa: CAWSTGQGALRGYTF
v_call: TRBV20-1; clone_size: few; d_call: -; j_call: TRBJ2-3; cdr3_aa: CSARDFLGGADTQYF
v_call: TRBV7-9; clone_size: -; d_call: TRBD1; j_call: TRBJ1-2; cdr3_aa: CASSHDRENYGYTF
v_call: TRBV29-1; clone_size: many; d_call: -; j_call: TRBJ1-2; cdr3_aa: CSVFIESGTGYGYTF
v_call: TRBV12-3/TRBV12-4; clone_size: few; d_call: -; j_call: TRBJ1-5; cdr3_aa: CASILGGSNQPQHF
v_call: TRBV7-8; clone_size: -; d_call: -; j_call: TRBJ1-1; cdr3_aa: CAISLEVSMNTEAFF
v_call: TRBV29-1; clone_size: -; d_call: TRBD1; j_call: TRBJ2-3; cdr3_aa: CSVEGPRTGSPDTQYF
v_call: TRBV2; clone_size: -; d_call: -; j_call: TRBJ1-5; cdr3_aa: CASSEELGDNQPQHF